This is a list of T cell receptor beta chains from one sample in a study of blood T cell repertoires in COVID-19. Clones were read by immunoSEQ multiplex PCR, and TCRdb kept only the in-frame ones, dropping some. The table lists roughly 200,000 clones, roughly 82% of them singletons. The sequenced material came from peripheral blood. These receptors were collected from a woman in her sixties or seventies with COVID-19, enrolled during active disease. CDR3s include the opening cysteine and the closing phenylalanine or tryptophan. D genes are given only for firm matches. Size values are once, few and many counts, or a class for expanded clones, and some rows have none.

J gene	V gene	CDR3 length	clone size	D gene	CDR3 DNA	CDR3 protein
TRBJ2-2	TRBV30	13	few	-	TGTGCCTGGAGTCTTAGTTTGACCGGGGAGCTGTTTTTT	CAWSLSLTGELFF
TRBJ1-3	TRBV11-2	14	-	-	TGTGCCAGCAGCCTTCCGGGACTGAGAAACACCATATATTTT	CASSLPGLRNTIYF
TRBJ2-1	TRBV9	11	-	TRBD1	TGTGCCAGCAGTGGGGGACAGGGGAAGTTCTTC	CASSGGQGKFF
TRBJ1-4	TRBV13	16	-	TRBD1	TGTGCCAGCAGCCAGGATAGACAGGGTGGAACGGAAAAACTGTTTTTT	CASSQDRQGGTEKLFF
TRBJ1-1	TRBV7-2	15	-	TRBD1	TGTGCCAGCAGCCCCGGGACAGGGGGGAACACTGAAGCTTTCTTT	CASSPGTGGNTEAFF
TRBJ2-6	TRBV5-1	15	-	-	TGCGCCAGCAGCTTGTCTCCCTCTGGGGCCAACGTCCTGACTTTC	CASSLSPSGANVLTF
TRBJ2-5	TRBV18	13	once	TRBD1	TGTGCCAGCTCACCACAGGGGGCCGAGACCCAGTACTTC	CASSPQGAETQYF
TRBJ2-5	TRBV11-2	14	-	-	TGTGCCAGCAGCTTAGGAGGCTCCCGGGAGACCCAGTACTTC	CASSLGGSRETQYF
TRBJ1-2	TRBV6-5	12	-	-	TGTGCCAGCAGAATCGACAGATCCGGCTACACCTTC	CASRIDRSGYTF
TRBJ1-2	TRBV28	13	-	TRBD1	TGTGCCAGCAGTCGCCCCCAGGGGGTTGGCTACACCTTC	CASSRPQGVGYTF
TRBJ2-2	TRBV7-6	16	-	TRBD2	TGTGCCAGCAGCTTCCAGCGGGGGGGGAACACCGGGGAGCTGTTTTTT	CASSFQRGGNTGELFF
TRBJ1-1	TRBV6-5	13	-	-	TGTGCCAGCAGACACCACAGGAACACTGAAGCTTTCTTT	CASRHHRNTEAFF
TRBJ1-2	TRBV9	14	-	TRBD1	TGTGCCAGCAGCGAAATCGGGACAGGGTCAGGCTACACCTTC	CASSEIGTGSGYTF
TRBJ1-4	TRBV29-1	13	-	-	TGCAGCGCCGCAGAGGGAGTAAAAGAAAAACTGTTTTTT	CSAAEGVKEKLFF
TRBJ2-7	TRBV28	14	once	-	TGTGCCAGCAGCCTCCCCGGACTCCTCTACGAGCAGTACTTC	CASSLPGLLYEQYF
TRBJ2-5	TRBV3-1/TRBV3-2	14	-	-	TGTGCCAGCAGGTCCACTGGGGGCATTGAGACCCAGTACTTC	CASRSTGGIETQYF
TRBJ1-1	TRBV4-2	12	-	-	TGTGCCAGCAGTCACGGGGACACTGAAGCTTTCTTT	CASSHGDTEAFF
TRBJ2-2	TRBV19	14	once	-	TGTGCCAGTAGTCTCGACACCTGGGAGGGGGAGCTGTTTTTT	CASSLDTWEGELFF
TRBJ1-2	TRBV27	14	-	-	TGTGCCACCGCGGCGGCGGGAGCGCTCTATGGCTACACCTTC	CATAAAGALYGYTF
TRBJ2-5	TRBV29-1	15	-	TRBD1	TGCAGCGTTGAAGATTACAGGGGAATTGGGGAGACCCAGTACTTC	CSVEDYRGIGETQYF
TRBJ2-2	TRBV9	18	-	TRBD2	TGTGCCACTTTGGGGCGGGGGGCTAGCGGGAAGAACACCGGGGAGCTGTTTTTT	CATLGRGASGKNTGELFF
TRBJ1-3	TRBV30	13	-	-	TGTGCCTGGTGCACAGCTACAGGAAACACCATATATTTT	CAWCTATGNTIYF
TRBJ2-4	TRBV30	12	-	-	TGTGCCTGGACAAGTCAGGGAAACATTCAGTACTTC	CAWTSQGNIQYF
TRBJ2-1	TRBV19	15	-	-	TGTGCCAGCGCGGGCACGGGAAAAATATACAATGAGCAGTTCTTC	CASAGTGKIYNEQFF
TRBJ1-5	TRBV7-9	12	few	-	TGTGCCAGCAGCATGGGGCGGCAGCCCCAGCATTTT	CASSMGRQPQHF
TRBJ2-1	TRBV19	13	-	-	TGTGCCAGTAGCGGTCGGTCCTACAATGAGCAGTTCTTC	CASSGRSYNEQFF
TRBJ2-3	TRBV15	14	-	-	TGTGCCACCAGCAGAGTCGATGGCTTGGATACGCAGTATTTT	CATSRVDGLDTQYF
TRBJ2-2	TRBV5-4	14	-	TRBD2	TGTGCCAGCAGCCACAACGGGGGGGCCGGGGAGCTGTTTTTT	CASSHNGGAGELFF
TRBJ2-3	TRBV2	17	once	TRBD2	TGTGCCAGCAGGGGCACTAGAAGCGGGGGGCCCAAAGATACGCAGTATTTT	CASRGTRSGGPKDTQYF
TRBJ2-2	TRBV28	17	-	-	TGTGCCAGCAGTCAGGGAGGGTGGGGGCCTATCACCGGGGAGCTGTTTTTT	CASSQGGWGPITGELFF
TRBJ1-1	TRBV7-2	14	-	-	TGTGCCAGCAGCTTATATCGAGAAAACACTGAAGCTTTCTTT	CASSLYRENTEAFF
TRBJ2-1	TRBV19	14	-	-	TGTGCCAGTAGCCCCGTAGCGGTAATGAATGAGCAGTTCTTC	CASSPVAVMNEQFF
TRBJ2-7	TRBV2	14	-	TRBD1	TGTGCCAGCGCTGAACAGGGGGCCTACTACGAGCAGTACTTC	CASAEQGAYYEQYF
TRBJ2-4	TRBV19	14	few	-	TGTGCCAGTAGTTACCGGAACCTTCGGGACATTCAGTACTTC	CASSYRNLRDIQYF
TRBJ2-2	TRBV2	12	-	TRBD2	TGTGCCGGGACTAGAATCACCGGGGAGCTGTTTTTT	CAGTRITGELFF
TRBJ2-1	TRBV7-9	15	few	-	TGTGCCAGCAGCGGTTACCCGGGAAGTTTCAATGAGCAGTTCTTC	CASSGYPGSFNEQFF
TRBJ2-7	TRBV4-2	16	-	-	TGTGCCAGCAGCCAAGCAGTCGGCGGGGCGACCTACGAGCAGTACTTC	CASSQAVGGATYEQYF
TRBJ1-1	TRBV9	14	-	TRBD1	TGTGCCAGCAGCGTGGCGGGACAGGGGACTGAAGCTTTCTTT	CASSVAGQGTEAFF
TRBJ2-5	TRBV9	14	-	-	TGTGCCAGCAGCGTTTCCCAGGGGCAAGAGACCCAGTACTTC	CASSVSQGQETQYF
TRBJ1-2	TRBV2	14	-	-	TGTGCCAGCAGTGAGCGGGGTCCTAACTATGGCTACACCTTC	CASSERGPNYGYTF
TRBJ1-6	TRBV3-1/TRBV3-2	15	-	TRBD1	TGTGCCAGCAGCCAAGACCCCAGGGGGAGTTCACCCCTCCACTTT	CASSQDPRGSSPLHF
TRBJ2-4	TRBV5-6	13	few	TRBD1	TGTGCCAGCAGCTTGTTACAGGGGAACATTCAGTACTTC	CASSLLQGNIQYF
TRBJ1-1	TRBV7-9	13	-	TRBD1	TGTGCCAGCGCCCGGGACAGGGACACTGAAGCTTTCTTT	CASARDRDTEAFF
TRBJ2-2	TRBV7-3	18	-	-	TGTGCCAGCAGCCCAAACCCTCTGAGCGGCGGGTGGACCGGGGAGCTGTTTTTT	CASSPNPLSGGWTGELFF
TRBJ1-5	TRBV24-1	15	once	-	TGTGCCACCAGTCCCCGGGGTAGGGGCAATCAGCCCCAGCATTTT	CATSPRGRGNQPQHF
TRBJ2-5	TRBV6-6	15	-	-	TGTGCCAGCAGTGCGGCCCAACAGGGCGTTGGGACCCAGTACTTC	CASSAAQQGVGTQYF
TRBJ2-3	TRBV14	18	-	TRBD1	TGTGCCAGCAGCCAAGATCGATTTGGGACAGGGGTCTACGAACCGCAGTATTTT	CASSQDRFGTGVYEPQYF
TRBJ2-3	TRBV4-2	16	-	TRBD1	TGTGCCAGCAGCCAAGAATGGGCAGGGGGCAAAGATACGCAGTATTTT	CASSQEWAGGKDTQYF
TRBJ1-4	TRBV11-2	17	-	-	TGTGCCAGCAGCACTCCTTGGGGAGGTACAACTAATGAAAAACTGTTTTTT	CASSTPWGGTTNEKLFF
TRBJ2-1	TRBV27	15	-	-	TGTGCCAGCAGTTTAAGGCAGGGTATCTACAATGAGCAGTTCTTC	CASSLRQGIYNEQFF
TRBJ2-6	TRBV2	17	-	-	TGTGCCAGCAGCGCGACAGGAACTGACTCTGGGGCCAACGTCCTGACTTTC	CASSATGTDSGANVLTF
TRBJ1-5	TRBV19	14	-	-	TGTGCCAGTGGAAGGGTCCAGGGGAATCAGCCCCAGCATTTT	CASGRVQGNQPQHF
TRBJ1-1	TRBV5-1	17	-	TRBD1	TGCGCCAGCAGCTTGGGGACAGGGGCCTTACTGAACACTGAAGCTTTCTTT	CASSLGTGALLNTEAFF
TRBJ2-5	TRBV6-5	15	once	TRBD2	TGTGCCAGCAGTCCCGCGGGCGGGGGGATGGAGACCCAGTACTTC	CASSPAGGGMETQYF
TRBJ1-4	TRBV11-2	15	-	TRBD1	TGTGCCAGCACCCCTAGGACAGGGGTGAATGAAAAACTGTTTTTT	CASTPRTGVNEKLFF